Shown below are 6 T cell receptor beta chains from a single sample sequenced in a study of PD-1 blockade in mismatch repair-deficient tumors. The time point denotes: 10-day in vitro stimulation with candidate neoantigen peptide 3. Their specific antigens are unknown. Here immunoSEQ multiplex PCR was the method, and the copy in TCRdb shows in-frame clones only, minus some. The data contain 10,000 or so clones, 85% to 95% of them singletons. Sequenced here: cells cultured in vitro, sampled from a patient treated with pembrolizumab. These receptors were taken from an adult with mismatch repair-deficient cancer.

In this sample, this clone turned up once. The rearrangement uses TRBV4-2 and TRBJ1-5; tentative D call: TRBD1 (6 bases). The V gene lost 0 bases and the J gene lost 0 bases, with 21 bases spanning the gap. The germline V gene has CDR1 LGHNA and CDR2 YNFKEQ. The CDR3 sequence is 20 residues long. CDR3 DNA sequence: TGTGCCAGCAGCCAAGATCCCCGAGGGGGGATTCCTTATAGCAATCAGCCCCAGCATTTT. The encoded protein is CASSQDPRGGIPYSNQPQHF.

The chain links TRBV7-2 to TRBJ2-7; a possible D gene is TRBD2 (5 bases). The CDR3 loop spans 13 amino acids. Per germline, CDR1 SGHTA and CDR2 FQGNSA. V was clipped by 3 bases and J by 3 bases, with 9 bases between them. The CDR3 DNA is TGTGCCAGCAGCTTTTGGACTGGCTACGAGCAGTACTTC. It yields the protein CASSFWTGYEQYF. Complete variable domain (other parts from reference TRBV7-2 and TRBJ2-7): GAGVSQSPSNKVTEKGKDVELRCDPISGHTALYWYRQSLGQGLEFLIYFQGNSAPDKSGLPSDRFSAERTGGSVSTLTIQRTQQEDSAVYLCASSFWTGYEQYFGPGTRLTVT.

The chain recombines TRBV19 with TRBJ2-1; D gene uncertain. Per the germline V gene, CDR1 is LNHDA and CDR2 is SQIVND (reference sequence). The V and J ends lost 7 bases and 3 bases respectively, with 13 bases between them. The CDR3 spans 14 residues. Here the CDR3 reads CASNPSWGYNEQFF. CDR3 bases: TGTGCCAGTAATCCTTCGTGGGGCTACAATGAGCAGTTCTTC.

V and J are TRBV28 and TRBJ1-1, with D maybe TRBD1 (5 bases). CDR1 is MDHEN, CDR2 SYDVKM, per germline. The CDR3 runs 17 residues. Trimming removed 3 bases at V and 1 base at J, with 18 bases between. The CDR3 sequence: CASSFQGLGAPNTEAFF. CDR3 in DNA: TGTGCCAGCAGTTTTCAGGGACTAGGAGCTCCGAACACTGAAGCTTTCTTT.

V is TRBV7-3 and J is TRBJ1-5; TRBD1 matches 10 bases. Germline lookup yields CDR1 SGHTA and CDR2 FQGTGA. This CDR3 spans 14 amino acids. Losses at the gene ends were 5 bases for V and 2 bases for J; bases not matched to a gene: 0. The DNA of the CDR3 is TGTGCCAGCAGCGGACAGGGGGGCAATCAGCCCCAGCATTTT. Translating it yields CASSGQGGNQPQHF. The full variable domain, completed using reference TRBV7-3 and TRBJ1-5, is GAGVSQTPSNKVTEKGKYVELRCDPISGHTALYWYRQSLGQGPEFLIYFQGTGAADDSGLPNDRFFAVRPEGSVSTLKIQRTERGDSAVYLCASSGQGGNQPQHFGDGTRLSIL.

V usage is TRBV6-1 and J usage is TRBJ2-7; no clear D gene. Trimming took 5 bases from V and 0 from J, leaving 14 bases between them. Germline V CDR1 and CDR2: MNHNS, SASEGT. CDR3 length: 15 residues. The CDR3 region is CASSSPADSSYEQYF. The CDR3 DNA reads as TGTGCCAGCAGTAGTCCGGCGGATTCCTCCTACGAGCAGTACTTC.